This T cell receptor beta chain is from a study of blood T cell repertoires in COVID-19. Study in general: The United States, Italy and Spain provided the acute and convalescent COVID-19 samples. Nucleic acid was either cDNA or gDNA, and it came from T cells, B-cell-depleted T cells, or PBMCs.

Cohorts were based on clinical histories the participants reported. Per the study methods: Quantification of nucleated cells was approximated via reference gene primer amplification. Only in-frame clones appear in the TCRdb table, and some are missing; sequencing was by immunoSEQ multiplex PCR. Clone size and the V and J calls come from that table; the DNA yielded D and trimming. The table records about 400,000 clones, under 90% of them present only once. The receptor was derived from a woman aged 25 to 39 who had recovered from COVID-19. The sequenced sample consisted of PBMCs or T cells enriched from blood (not recorded which).

CDR3 coding DNA: TGTGCCAGCAGTTCGGTGGACGGGACTGGTGGCTACACCTTC. As protein: CASSSVDGTGGYTF. This chain links TRBV28 with TRBJ1-2; D is possibly TRBD1 (5 bases). CDR1 is MDHEN, CDR2 SYDVKM, per germline. This CDR3 has 14 residues. V gave up 4 bases and J gave up 7 bases, with 16 bases separating them.